This T cell receptor (beta chain) was profiled in a study of blood T cells in healthy people across ages (dated by TCRdb to the mid-2010s). For the wider study: Template switching captured roughly one uniquely barcoded TCR beta cDNA molecule per two T cells in model experiments. Age-related changes in TCR beta repertoire diversity were measured in the study by deep sequencing normalized with unique cDNA molecular identifiers. Donors were grouped into four age groups: young (average roughly 17 years), middle-aged (39), aged (62) and long-lived (about 82). To avoid experimental bias, donors of different ages were randomly spread across the sequencing lanes. For two donors (one aged 18 to 30 and one aged 80 or older), the study analyzed two additional independent replicas of 1 million unique cDNA reads from the same blood draw.

What the authors observed across the whole study: Estimates of total diversity based on one million sequenced T cells were considered lower bounds and underestimates. Conclusive comparison of naive and antigen-experienced compartments was prevented by the profiling of bulk unsorted PBMCs. Compared with the aged group, the long-lived group had more naive CD4+ T cells, fewer expanded clones and increased TCR diversity, a pattern suggesting age selection. Because donor CMV infection status was unknown, age-related changes in expanded clonotypes were potentially confounded. The percentage of naive T cells measured by flow cytometry correlated strongly with observed TCR beta diversity. As age increased, observed TCR beta diversity per million T cells dropped in a roughly linear way, and a significant reduction was already evident by age about 40.

The method behind the library was 5' RACE. Instrument on record: Illumina HiSeq 2500. A second PCR of about 7 to 12 cycles was run with a J-beta primer mix and a sample-barcoded 5' primer. A template-switch 5' adaptor carrying 12 random nucleotides introduced a unique molecular identifier onto each TCR beta cDNA molecule. At least 3 million CDR3-containing paired-end reads were obtained from each sample. The Mint cDNA synthesis kit, primed by a TRBC-specific oligonucleotide, was used to synthesize first-strand cDNA from all RNA. All cDNA was treated with uracil-DNA glycosylase and then went through a first 18-cycle PCR with the universal primers M1SS and BC2_uni_R. The paper's data handling went like this. Each sample was normalized by randomly selecting 1 million high-quality reads, each carrying a distinct molecular identifier. Instead of being binned into consensus sequences, reads with shared molecular identifiers were discarded. MiTCR, run with a Q25 quality threshold and the strictest error-elimination algorithm, handled CDR3 identification, clonotype clustering and error correction. A nonparametric unseen species model with Euler transformation was used to estimate a lower bound on total TCR beta diversity. The public reads were run again by TCRdb, first through fastp at Q25 and then through MiXCR, and only productive beta chains were kept. Every CDR3 protein is listed once, alongside the most common genes and DNA of its rows. The V and J calls were determined by TCRdb, not by the authors. This sample lists 1.5 million to 2 million distinct CDR3 sequences; 28% were detected once. In total, the top ten clones hold 7.7% of the sample.

This clonotype appeared a single time. Its cognate antigen has yet to be identified. One base away there is no much larger clone; base qualities are not given. Support from one read is weak. Donors were a few dozen systemically healthy Caucasian individuals from Russia aged roughly 6 to 90 years. Each donor gave around 9.9 milliliters of peripheral blood, collected into EDTA-treated Vacutainer tubes. Ficoll-Paque density-gradient centrifugation was used to isolate PBMCs, with at least 7 million obtained per sample. Total RNA was extracted from PBMCs with Trizol reagent, with at least 6 micrograms obtained per sample. Naive CD45RAhigh/CD27high T cell percentages were measured by flow cytometry on a PBMC aliquot from every donor. A distance of 16 bases separates the germline ends of V and J, which lose 3 bases and 13 bases respectively. The CDR3 runs 13 amino acids, cysteine and phenylalanine included. The retained sequence is limited to the CDR3, 39 bases, with the frame set at the first base. Via the germline V gene (reference sequence), CDR1 is SEHNR and CDR2 FQNEAQ.

The material sequenced was blood. The receptor was isolated from a young woman in good health. The sequence joins TRBV7-9 to TRBJ2-4; a tentative D call is TRBD2 (5 bases match). The CDR3 amino acid sequence is: CASSFAPGDEQYF. The DNA is as follows: TGTGCCAGCAGCTTCGCTCCCGGGGATGAGCAGTACTTC.